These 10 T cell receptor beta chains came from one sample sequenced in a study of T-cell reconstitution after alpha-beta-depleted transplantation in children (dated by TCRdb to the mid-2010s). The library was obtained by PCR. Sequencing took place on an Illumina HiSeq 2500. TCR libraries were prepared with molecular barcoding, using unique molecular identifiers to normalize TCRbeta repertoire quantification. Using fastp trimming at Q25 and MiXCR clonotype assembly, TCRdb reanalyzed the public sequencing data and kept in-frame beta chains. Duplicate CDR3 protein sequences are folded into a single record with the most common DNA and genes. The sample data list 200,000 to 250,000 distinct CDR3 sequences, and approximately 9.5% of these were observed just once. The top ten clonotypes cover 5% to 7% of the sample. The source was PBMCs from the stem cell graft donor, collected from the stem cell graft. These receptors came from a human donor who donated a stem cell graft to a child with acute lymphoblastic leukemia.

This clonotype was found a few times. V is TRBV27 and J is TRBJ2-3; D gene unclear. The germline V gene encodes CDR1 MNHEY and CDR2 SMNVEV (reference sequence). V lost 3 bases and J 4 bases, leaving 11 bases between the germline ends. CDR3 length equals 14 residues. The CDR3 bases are TGTGCCAGCAGTTTTATAGGGAAGTCAGATACGCAGTATTTT. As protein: CASSFIGKSDTQYF.

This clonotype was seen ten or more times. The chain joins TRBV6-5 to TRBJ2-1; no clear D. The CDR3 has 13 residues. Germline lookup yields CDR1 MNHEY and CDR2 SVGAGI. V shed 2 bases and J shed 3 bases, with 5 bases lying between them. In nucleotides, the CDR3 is TGTGCCAGCAGTTACGGTGGCTACAATGAGCAGTTCTTC. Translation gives CASSYGGYNEQFF.

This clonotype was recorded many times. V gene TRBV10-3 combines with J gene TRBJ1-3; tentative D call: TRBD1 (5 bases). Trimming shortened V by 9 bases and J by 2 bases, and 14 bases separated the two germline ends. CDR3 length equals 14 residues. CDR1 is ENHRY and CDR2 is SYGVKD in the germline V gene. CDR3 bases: TGTGCCATTAGAAGCCGGGGACCTGGAAACACCATATATTTT. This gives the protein CAIRSRGPGNTIYF.

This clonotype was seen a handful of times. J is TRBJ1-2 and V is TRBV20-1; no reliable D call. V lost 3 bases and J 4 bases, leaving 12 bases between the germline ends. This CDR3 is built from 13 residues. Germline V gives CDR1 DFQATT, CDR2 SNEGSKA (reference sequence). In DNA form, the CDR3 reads TGCAGTGCTAGCCATGGCAGGACCTATGGCTACACCTTC. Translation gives CSASHGRTYGYTF.

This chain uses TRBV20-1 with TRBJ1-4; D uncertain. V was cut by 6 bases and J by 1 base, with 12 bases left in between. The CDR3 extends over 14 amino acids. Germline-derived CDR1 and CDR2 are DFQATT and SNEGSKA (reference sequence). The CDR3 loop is CSATGRLTNEKLFF. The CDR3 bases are TGCAGTGCCACTGGACGGCTAACTAATGAAAAACTGTTTTTT.

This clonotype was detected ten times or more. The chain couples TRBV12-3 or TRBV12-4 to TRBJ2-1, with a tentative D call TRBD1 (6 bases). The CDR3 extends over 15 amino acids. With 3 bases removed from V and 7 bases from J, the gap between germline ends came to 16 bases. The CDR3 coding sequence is TGTGCCAGCAGTTTCAGGGGCTCGAGTCAGAATGAGCAGTTCTTC. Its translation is CASSFRGSSQNEQFF.

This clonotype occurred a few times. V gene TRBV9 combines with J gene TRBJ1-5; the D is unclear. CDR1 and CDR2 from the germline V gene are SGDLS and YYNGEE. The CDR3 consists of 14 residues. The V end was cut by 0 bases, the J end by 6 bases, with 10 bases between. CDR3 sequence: CASSVGVEVQPQHF. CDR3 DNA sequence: TGTGCCAGCAGCGTAGGGGTCGAGGTTCAGCCCCAGCATTTT.

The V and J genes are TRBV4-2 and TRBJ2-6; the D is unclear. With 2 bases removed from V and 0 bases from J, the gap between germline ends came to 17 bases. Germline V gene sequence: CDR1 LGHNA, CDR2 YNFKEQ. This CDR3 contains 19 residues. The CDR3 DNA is TGTGCCAGCAGCCAATCCGCGACCGTGTTCAACTCTGGGGCCAACGTCCTGACTTTC. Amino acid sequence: CASSQSATVFNSGANVLTF.

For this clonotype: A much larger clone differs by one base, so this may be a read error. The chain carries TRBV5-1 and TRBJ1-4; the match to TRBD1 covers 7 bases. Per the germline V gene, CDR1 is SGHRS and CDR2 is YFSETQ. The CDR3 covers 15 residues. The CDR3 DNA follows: TGCACCAGCAGGAGGGACAGACCAACTAATGAAAAACTGTTTTTT. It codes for CTSRRDRPTNEKLFF.

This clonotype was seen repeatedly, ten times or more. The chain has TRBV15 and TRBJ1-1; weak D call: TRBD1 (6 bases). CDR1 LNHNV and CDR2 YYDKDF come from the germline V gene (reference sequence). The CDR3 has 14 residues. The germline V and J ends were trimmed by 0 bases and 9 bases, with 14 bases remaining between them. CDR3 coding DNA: TGTGCCACCAGCAGAGATGGGAGGGGGGTTAAAGCTTTCTTT. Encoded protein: CATSRDGRGVKAFF.